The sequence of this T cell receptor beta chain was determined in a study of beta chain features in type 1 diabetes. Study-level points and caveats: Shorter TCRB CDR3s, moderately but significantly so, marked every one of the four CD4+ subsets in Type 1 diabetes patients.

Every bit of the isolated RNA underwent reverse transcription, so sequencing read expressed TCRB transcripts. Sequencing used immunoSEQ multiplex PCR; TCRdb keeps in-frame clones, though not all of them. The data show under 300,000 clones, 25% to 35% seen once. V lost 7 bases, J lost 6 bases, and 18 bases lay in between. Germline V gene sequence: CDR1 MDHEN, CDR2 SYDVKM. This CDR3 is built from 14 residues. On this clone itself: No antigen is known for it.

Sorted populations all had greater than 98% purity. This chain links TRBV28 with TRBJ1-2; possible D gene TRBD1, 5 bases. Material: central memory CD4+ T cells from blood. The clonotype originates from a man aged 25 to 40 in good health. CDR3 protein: CASIRGGRADGYTF. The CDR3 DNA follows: TGTGCCAGCATTAGGGGTGGCAGGGCGGATGGCTACACCTTC.